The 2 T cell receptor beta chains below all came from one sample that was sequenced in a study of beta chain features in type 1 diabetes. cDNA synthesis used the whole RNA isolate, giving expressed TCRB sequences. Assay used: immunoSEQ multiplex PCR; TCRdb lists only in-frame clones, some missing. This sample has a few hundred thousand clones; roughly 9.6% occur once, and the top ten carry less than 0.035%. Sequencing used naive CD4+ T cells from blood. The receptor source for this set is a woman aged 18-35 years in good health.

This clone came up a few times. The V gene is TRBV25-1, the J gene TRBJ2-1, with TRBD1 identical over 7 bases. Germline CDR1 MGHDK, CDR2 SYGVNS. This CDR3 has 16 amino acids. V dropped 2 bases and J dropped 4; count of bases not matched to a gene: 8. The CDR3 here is CASSEDDGQVYNEQFF. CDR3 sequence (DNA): TGTGCCAGCAGTGAAGACGACGGACAGGTATACAATGAGCAGTTCTTC.

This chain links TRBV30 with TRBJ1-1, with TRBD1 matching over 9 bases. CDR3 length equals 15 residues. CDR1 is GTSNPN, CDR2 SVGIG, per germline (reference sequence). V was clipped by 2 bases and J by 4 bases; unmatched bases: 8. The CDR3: CAWSLVGTGITEAFF. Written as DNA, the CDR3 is TGTGCCTGGAGTTTAGTAGGGACAGGGATCACTGAAGCTTTCTTT.